Listed here is a single T cell receptor (beta chain). The germline V gene has CDR1 MNHEY and CDR2 SMNVEV (reference sequence). This CDR3 has 15 amino acids. V was shortened by 3 bases and J by 2 bases, with 14 bases between the two germline ends. These data are taken from a study of technical replicates of blood from several donors. TCRdb's copy holds only in-frame clones and misses some; the assay was immunoSEQ multiplex PCR. The sample lists about 76,000 clones, about 86% occurring once. The sample comprised PBMCs. This sequence originates from a human donor in good health. Some clones in this sample may be carry-over from other donors' samples. The chain has TRBV27 and TRBJ2-7, with D possibly TRBD1 on 6 matching bases. Here the CDR3 reads CASSLGATGTYEQYF. In DNA, the CDR3 is TGTGCCAGCAGTTTGGGGGCCACCGGAACCTACGAGCAGTACTTC.